This T cell receptor (beta chain) was recorded in a study of OX40 agonist ivuxolimab in advanced cancers. On the study more broadly: Patients' therapy was ivuxolimab, an antibody that acts as an agonist of OX40 (CD134). Patients received ivuxolimab, an intravenous treatment, every 2 weeks at 0.01 to 10 mg/kg. The study, taken as a whole, reports: In the expanded peripheral T cells, antigen specificity was never determined.

Germline V gene data show CDR1 as MNHEY and CDR2 as SMNVEV (reference sequence). The CDR3 loop spans 15 amino acids. Losses at the gene ends were 1 base for V and 3 bases for J; bases not matched to a gene: 3. Profiled with immunoSEQ multiplex PCR; TCRdb holds only in-frame clones, not every one. The data hold 55,000 to 70,000 clones, with over 80% observed a single time. Regarding this clone: Antigen specificity is unknown.

Sequenced material: CD4+ or CD8+ T cells sorted from blood, taken in a trial of the OX40 agonist ivuxolimab. The sequence was obtained from an adult with an advanced solid tumor such as melanoma, head and neck, liver or kidney cancer. The V gene is TRBV27, the J gene TRBJ2-7; 10 nucleotides line up with TRBD1. The CDR3 loop is CASSLFDRGLYEQYF. The CDR3, as DNA: TGTGCCAGCAGTTTATTCGACAGGGGGCTCTACGAGCAGTACTTC.